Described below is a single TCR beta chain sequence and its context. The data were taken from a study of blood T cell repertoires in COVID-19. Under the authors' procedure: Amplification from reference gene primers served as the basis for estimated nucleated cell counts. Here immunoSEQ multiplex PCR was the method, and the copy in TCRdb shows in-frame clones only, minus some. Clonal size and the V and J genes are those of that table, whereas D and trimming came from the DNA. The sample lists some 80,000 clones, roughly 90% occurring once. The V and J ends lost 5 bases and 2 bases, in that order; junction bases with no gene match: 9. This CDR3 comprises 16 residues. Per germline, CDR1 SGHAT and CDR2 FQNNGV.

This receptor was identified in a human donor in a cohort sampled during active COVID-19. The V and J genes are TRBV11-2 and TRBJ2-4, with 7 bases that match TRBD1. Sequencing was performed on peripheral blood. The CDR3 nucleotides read TGTGCCAGCAGCCGAGACAGGGTCGGGACCAAAAACATTCAGTACTTC. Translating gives CASSRDRVGTKNIQYF.